The rows below give T cell receptor beta chains drawn from one sample of a study of cytomegalovirus exposure and HLA in healthy donors. Measured with immunoSEQ multiplex PCR; TCRdb has only the in-frame clones, and not every one. The sample holds 140,000 or so clones, approximately 92% seen once. Sequencing input: PBMCs. The receptors were sampled from a young woman in good health and CMV-seropositive. CDR3s include the opening cysteine and the closing phenylalanine or tryptophan. D genes are given only for firm matches. Clone size appears in some rows only: once, few, many, or a class for an expanded clone.

d_gene,j_gene,v_gene,abundance,CDR3nt,CDR3aa
TRBD1,TRBJ1-2,TRBV28,few,TGTGCCAGCAGTTTCCGACAGGGACATGGCTACACCTTC,CASSFRQGHGYTF
NA,TRBJ1-6,TRBV30,NA,TGTGCCTGGGCCCCCCGGGGGAACCGAAATCTACGTTCACCCCTCCACTTT,CAWAPRGNRNLRSPLHF
NA,TRBJ2-3,TRBV19,NA,TGTGCCAGTAGTATCTGGACAGAAGCGACAGATACGCAGTATTTT,CASSIWTEATDTQYF
TRBD1,TRBJ2-7,TRBV5-6,NA,TGTGCCAGCAGTCTCCTTAAAACCCCTTGGGACAGGGTAGACTACGAGCAGTACTTC,CASSLLKTPWDRVDYEQYF
NA,TRBJ2-7,TRBV4-1,once,TGCGCCAGCAGCCTCGGACTGGGGGCCCACGAGCAGTACTTC,CASSLGLGAHEQYF
TRBD2,TRBJ2-3,TRBV7-9,NA,TGTGCCAGCAGCAACTATTCGGGGGGTACCACAGATACGCAGTATTTT,CASSNYSGGTTDTQYF
NA,TRBJ1-5,TRBV15,NA,TGTGCCACCAGCAGAGATAGGGAGGGGACCCAGCATTTT,CATSRDREGTQHF
NA,TRBJ2-3,TRBV6-1,NA,TGTGCCAGCACTTTGACAGGCACAGATACGCAGTATTTT,CASTLTGTDTQYF
NA,TRBJ1-6,TRBV2,NA,TGTGCCAGCAGCACTGACGGGAATAATTCACCCCTCCACTTT,CASSTDGNNSPLHF
TRBD2,TRBJ2-7,TRBV7-2,NA,TGTGCCAGCAGCCCATGGGACTACTCCTACGAGCAGTACTTC,CASSPWDYSYEQYF
NA,TRBJ2-1,TRBV7-9,NA,TGTGCCAGCAGCTCTGGAGACTACCTGGGCAATGAGCAGTTCTTC,CASSSGDYLGNEQFF
NA,TRBJ2-2,TRBV2,NA,TGTGCCAGCAGTGAGGCAGGGACCGGGGAGCTGTTTTTT,CASSEAGTGELFF
NA,TRBJ1-4,TRBV6-1,NA,TGTGCCAGCACTGAGTATGCAGATCGTAATGAAAAACTGTTTTTT,CASTEYADRNEKLFF
NA,TRBJ2-7,TRBV9,NA,TGTGCCAGCAGCGTATCGGGGGGCGCCTCCTACGAGCAGTACTTC,CASSVSGGASYEQYF
TRBD1,TRBJ2-2,TRBV7-9,NA,TGTGCCAGCAGCCCGGGACAGTACACCGGGGAGCTGTTTTTT,CASSPGQYTGELFF
NA,TRBJ1-5,TRBV19,NA,TGTGCCAGTAGTATTCAGGGGACCCAGCCCCAGCATTTT,CASSIQGTQPQHF
NA,TRBJ1-2,TRBV19,NA,TGTGCCAGTACTACCGACAGCCTCTATGGCTACACCTTC,CASTTDSLYGYTF
TRBD2,TRBJ2-3,TRBV29-1,NA,TGCAGCGTTGAGGGGGGGACTAGCGGGGGGGCCGGAGATACGCAGTATTTT,CSVEGGTSGGAGDTQYF
TRBD2,TRBJ2-1,TRBV4-2,NA,TGTGCCAGCAGCCAGACTAGCGGGGGGGACAATGAGCAGTTCTTC,CASSQTSGGDNEQFF
TRBD1,TRBJ2-7,TRBV19,once,TGTGCCAGTAGTATAACAGGGGGCTACGAGCAGTACTTC,CASSITGGYEQYF
NA,TRBJ1-2,TRBV19,NA,TGTGCCAGTAGCCCCCCCGGGATCCGTAACTATGGCTACACCTTC,CASSPPGIRNYGYTF
NA,TRBJ1-3,TRBV7-8,NA,TGTGCCAGCAGCTCCCGCAGGGATACCTCTGGAAACACCATATATTTT,CASSSRRDTSGNTIYF
TRBD1,TRBJ2-5,TRBV5-1,NA,TGCGCCAGCAGCTGGACAGGGGACGCAGAGACCCAGTACTTC,CASSWTGDAETQYF
NA,TRBJ2-7,TRBV7-9,NA,TGTGCCAGCAGCTTAGCAGGGGCCCCATACGAGCAGTACTTC,CASSLAGAPYEQYF
NA,TRBJ1-6,TRBV6-5,NA,TGTGCCAGCAGTGCCTCAGGGAACAATTCACCCCTCCACTTT,CASSASGNNSPLHF
NA,TRBJ1-1,TRBV4-1,NA,TGCGCCAGCAGCCAAGAGGGGCGAAATGAAGCTTTCTTT,CASSQEGRNEAFF
NA,TRBJ1-1,TRBV6-1,NA,TGTGCCAGCAGTGAAGGGAGGGACGTTACCATGAACACTGAAGCTTTCTTT,CASSEGRDVTMNTEAFF
NA,TRBJ1-2,TRBV2,NA,TGTGCCAGCAGACCCGGCCCCGCCAGGGACTATGGCTACACCTTC,CASRPGPARDYGYTF
TRBD1,TRBJ1-1,TRBV20-1,NA,TGCAGTGCTCCATACAGGGGTAGAGCTTTCTTT,CSAPYRGRAFF
NA,TRBJ2-2,TRBV30,NA,TGTGCCTGGAGTTTCAGGTCCACCGGGGAGCTGTTTTTT,CAWSFRSTGELFF
TRBD1,TRBJ1-2,TRBV28,NA,TGTGCCAGCAGTGCGACAGGGCTCCGTGGCTACACCTTC,CASSATGLRGYTF
NA,TRBJ1-2,TRBV2,NA,TGTGCCAGCAGTGACGTTCACTATGGCTACACCTTC,CASSDVHYGYTF
NA,TRBJ2-1,TRBV7-9,once,TGTGCCAGCAGCTTAGCTAGCTCCTACAATGAGCAGTTCTTC,CASSLASSYNEQFF
NA,TRBJ1-1,TRBV14,once,TGTGCCAGCAGCAAAGCAGGAAAGAACACTGAAGCTTTCTTT,CASSKAGKNTEAFF
NA,TRBJ2-7,TRBV27,NA,TGTGCCAGCAGTTTTGCAAGCGCGGGGATTTCTTACGAGCAGTACTTC,CASSFASAGISYEQYF
NA,TRBJ2-2,TRBV6-5,NA,TGTGCCAGCAGGATAGACAGCTACACCGGGGAGCTGTTTTTT,CASRIDSYTGELFF
NA,TRBJ1-1,TRBV11-2,once,TGTGCCAGCAGCTTAGGGTTTAGTGAAGCTTTCTTT,CASSLGFSEAFF
TRBD1,TRBJ1-6,TRBV30,NA,TGTGCCTGGACCAATCCGGGACAGGGATATTCACCCCTCCACTTT,CAWTNPGQGYSPLHF
TRBD2,TRBJ2-3,TRBV4-3,NA,TGCGCCAGCAGCCAAGTGAGCGCGGGGGGGGACACAGATACGCAGTATTTT,CASSQVSAGGDTDTQYF
TRBD1,TRBJ2-2,TRBV18,NA,TGTGCCAGCTCACCAAGGACAGGGGTTGGCACCGGGGAGCTGTTTTTT,CASSPRTGVGTGELFF
TRBD1,TRBJ1-2,TRBV19,NA,TGTGCCAGTAGTGCTCCGGGACAGGGGCACTATGGCTACACCTTC,CASSAPGQGHYGYTF
NA,TRBJ2-5,TRBV5-4,NA,TGTGCCAGCAGCCGCGCCAAGAGCGCGCCGGAGACCCAGTACTTC,CASSRAKSAPETQYF
NA,TRBJ2-7,TRBV19,once,TGTGCCAGTAGTATAAGGGGCAGGGGATTTGCCTACGAGCAGTACTTC,CASSIRGRGFAYEQYF
NA,TRBJ2-7,TRBV21-1,NA,TGTGCCAGCAGCAAAATCCCAGGGGGCGAATACGAGCAGTACTTC,CASSKIPGGEYEQYF
NA,TRBJ1-1,TRBV25-1,once,TGTGCCAGCAGCCAGAGCCGGGGGGGCCTGAGTGAAGCTTTCTTT,CASSQSRGGLSEAFF
NA,TRBJ1-5,TRBV6-6,NA,TGTGCCAGCCTAGGCGGTTTTAGCAATCAGCCCCAGCATTTT,CASLGGFSNQPQHF
TRBD1,TRBJ1-2,TRBV6-1,NA,TGTGCCAGCAGAGGGGACAGGACTAACTATGGCTACACCTTC,CASRGDRTNYGYTF
TRBD1,TRBJ1-1,TRBV10-3,NA,TGTGCCAGTTCCGGGACAGCCTACACTGAAGCTTTCTTT,CASSGTAYTEAFF
NA,TRBJ1-4,TRBV9,NA,TGTGCCAGCAGCGTAGAAGGGGCTATGGATGAAAAACTGTTTTTT,CASSVEGAMDEKLFF